One and the same sample provided the 8 T cell receptor beta chains below, sequenced in a study of control samples from healthy donors and cancer patients. Assay used: immunoSEQ multiplex PCR; TCRdb lists only in-frame clones, some missing. The data contain tens of thousands of clones, more than 85% of them singletons. The source material was blood. The source of these receptors is a woman aged 45-65 years in good health.

The chain is built from TRBV7-9 and TRBJ1-6, with TRBD1 as a possible D gene (5 bases). This CDR3 is 14 amino acids long. Deletions cut 6 bases from V and 7 bases from J, with 13 bases between. Per the germline V gene, CDR1 is SEHNR and CDR2 is FQNEAQ (reference sequence). The CDR3 is CASRIDSRNSPLHF. As DNA, the CDR3 is TGTGCCAGCAGAATAGACAGTCGCAATTCACCCCTCCACTTT.

The chain links TRBV4-1 to TRBJ2-7; D call uncertain. V gave up 2 bases and J gave up 0 bases, with 11 bases separating them. This CDR3 comprises 15 residues. CDR1 and CDR2 (germline): MGHRA, YSYEKL. This chain's CDR3 is CASSQQNPGSYEQYF. The CDR3 DNA reads as TGCGCCAGCAGCCAACAGAACCCCGGCTCCTACGAGCAGTACTTC.

The CDR3 coding sequence is TGTGCCAGCAGCGTAGAAGCGGGAGGATCCACAGATACGCAGTATTTT. It specifies CASSVEAGGSTDTQYF. The rearrangement joins TRBV9 to TRBJ2-3; 9 bases line up with TRBD2. This CDR3 comprises 16 residues. Germline CDR1 reads SGDLS; CDR2 reads YYNGEE. V shed 0 bases, J shed 2 bases, and the junction held 4 bases outside the gene matches.

The V call is TRBV2, the J call TRBJ2-3; D is possibly TRBD1 (5 bases). CDR3 size: 15 residues. Germline lookup yields CDR1 SNHLY and CDR2 FYNNEI. V was pared by 7 bases and J by 2 bases, with 16 bases between. CDR3 residues: CASTPQGQVTDTQYF. The CDR3 bases are TGTGCCAGCACTCCCCAGGGCCAGGTCACAGATACGCAGTATTTT.

The gene calls are TRBV30 and TRBJ2-7; D gene uncertain. Trimming took 3 bases from V and 0 from J, leaving 6 bases between them. Per the germline V gene, CDR1 is GTSNPN and CDR2 is SVGIG (reference sequence). The CDR3 is 12 amino acids. CDR3 protein: CAWSYSSYEQYF. CDR3 bases: TGTGCCTGGAGCTACAGCTCCTACGAGCAGTACTTC.

This chain connects TRBV19 to TRBJ2-2; D gene ambiguous. The CDR3 covers 15 residues. The V gene lost 4 bases and the J gene lost 8 bases, with 17 bases spanning the gap. The germline CDR1 and CDR2 sequences are LNHDA and SQIVND (reference sequence). CDR3 bases: TGTGCCAGTAGTAAGCCCAATTCCATGCGGGGGGAGCTGTTTTTT. Translating gives CASSKPNSMRGELFF. Full variable domain (missing parts from reference TRBV19 and TRBJ2-2): DGGITQSPKYLFRKEGQNVTLSCEQNLNHDAMYWYRQDPGQGLRLIYYSQIVNDFQKGDIAEGYSVSREKKESFPLTVTSAQKNPTAFYLCASSKPNSMRGELFFGEGSRLTVL.

This chain connects TRBV11-2 to TRBJ1-1, with D uncertain. The CDR3 length is 13 residues. The V end lost 1 base, the J end lost 3 bases, and 6 bases lay between the germline ends. The V gene's germline CDR1 is SGHAT and CDR2 FQNNGV. This CDR3 is CASSLVWDTEAFF. CDR3 nucleotide sequence: TGTGCCAGCAGCTTAGTTTGGGACACTGAAGCTTTCTTT.

This chain joins TRBV14 and TRBJ1-1; 8 positions match TRBD1. V was pared by 2 bases and J by 5 bases, with 10 bases of the junction left unmatched. CDR1 and CDR2 from the germline V gene are SGHDN and FVKESK. This CDR3 has 16 residues. The chain's CDR3 is CASSQLGRGPETEAFF. The CDR3 DNA reads as TGTGCCAGCAGCCAATTGGGCAGGGGGCCAGAAACTGAAGCTTTCTTT.